A selection of T cell receptor beta chains follows, all from one sample in a study of technical replicates of blood from several donors. Generated by immunoSEQ multiplex PCR, the TCRdb table keeps only in-frame clones and is missing some. The sample contains about 73,000 clones, 90% to 95% of which appear only once. Sequencing input: PBMCs. The receptors were gathered from a human donor in good health. Some clones in this sample may be carry-over from other donors' samples. CDR3s include the opening cysteine and the closing phenylalanine or tryptophan. Fields, in order: CDR3 DNA, CDR3 protein, D gene, V gene, clone size, J gene. D genes are given only for firm matches. The size entry is marked missing in some rows and otherwise reads once, few, many or a size class.

CDR3nt: TGTGCCAGTAGGAAGACTAGATACAATGAGCAGTTCTTC; CDR3aa: CASRKTRYNEQFF; d_gene: .; v_gene: TRBV19; abundance: .; j_gene: TRBJ2-1
CDR3nt: TGTGCCAGCAGTCTACAGCGGGAGGGGCATGAGCAGTTCTTC; CDR3aa: CASSLQREGHEQFF; d_gene: TRBD2; v_gene: TRBV2; abundance: .; j_gene: TRBJ2-1
CDR3nt: TGCGCCAGCAGCGTGGGGACTAGCGTCCACGAGCAGTACTTC; CDR3aa: CASSVGTSVHEQYF; d_gene: TRBD2; v_gene: TRBV5-1; abundance: .; j_gene: TRBJ2-7
CDR3nt: TGTGCCAGCAGACTAGCGGTAGCGAACACCGGGGAGCTGTTTTTT; CDR3aa: CASRLAVANTGELFF; d_gene: TRBD2; v_gene: TRBV6-1; abundance: .; j_gene: TRBJ2-2
CDR3nt: TGCGCCAGCACTGCACAGTCCATGAACACTGAAGCTTTCTTT; CDR3aa: CASTAQSMNTEAFF; d_gene: .; v_gene: TRBV4-3; abundance: few; j_gene: TRBJ1-1
CDR3nt: TGTGCCAGCAGTGGGGACAGGGGATCGGGGAATGAGCAGTTCTTC; CDR3aa: CASSGDRGSGNEQFF; d_gene: TRBD1; v_gene: TRBV6-5; abundance: .; j_gene: TRBJ2-1
CDR3nt: TGTGCCAGCTCACCACTGCGAGGGACAGAGGCCTACGAGCAGTACTTC; CDR3aa: CASSPLRGTEAYEQYF; d_gene: TRBD1; v_gene: TRBV18; abundance: .; j_gene: TRBJ2-7
CDR3nt: TGTGCCAGTAGTATGGGGACAGGGGTACCCCTCCACTTT; CDR3aa: CASSMGTGVPLHF; d_gene: TRBD1; v_gene: TRBV19; abundance: few; j_gene: TRBJ1-6
CDR3nt: TGTGCCAGCAGCGAACCAGGCCTTACCGGGGAGCTGTTTTTT; CDR3aa: CASSEPGLTGELFF; d_gene: .; v_gene: TRBV9; abundance: .; j_gene: TRBJ2-2
CDR3nt: TGTGCCTGGAGGGAAACCGGGACAGGGTTTTATGGCTACACCTTC; CDR3aa: CAWRETGTGFYGYTF; d_gene: TRBD1; v_gene: TRBV30; abundance: .; j_gene: TRBJ1-2
CDR3nt: TGTGCCAGCAGACAGACAGGGAGTGAGACCCAGTACTTC; CDR3aa: CASRQTGSETQYF; d_gene: TRBD1; v_gene: TRBV7-2; abundance: .; j_gene: TRBJ2-5
CDR3nt: TGTGCCAGCAGCGCCTCTGGCGGGCTCCCCTCCGAGCAGTACTTC; CDR3aa: CASSASGGLPSEQYF; d_gene: .; v_gene: TRBV11-2; abundance: once; j_gene: TRBJ2-7
CDR3nt: TGTGCCAGCAGTGAAGCGTTATTACAGGGCGGCTACACCTTC; CDR3aa: CASSEALLQGGYTF; d_gene: .; v_gene: TRBV2; abundance: .; j_gene: TRBJ1-2
CDR3nt: TGTGCCTGGAGTCGAGGATGGGGGGATGGCTACACCTTC; CDR3aa: CAWSRGWGDGYTF; d_gene: .; v_gene: TRBV30; abundance: .; j_gene: TRBJ1-2
CDR3nt: TGTGCTAGTGGTCATCAAGAGACCCAGTACTTC; CDR3aa: CASGHQETQYF; d_gene: .; v_gene: TRBV12-5; abundance: once; j_gene: TRBJ2-5
CDR3nt: TGTGCCAGCAGCCCCCTCTTCACCCGTCGGGGGATTGGTTATGGCTACACCTTC; CDR3aa: CASSPLFTRRGIGYGYTF; d_gene: .; v_gene: TRBV14; abundance: few; j_gene: TRBJ1-2
CDR3nt: TGTGCCAGCAGCTTACAGACAGGGAGACATAGAGACAATGAGCAGTTCTTC; CDR3aa: CASSLQTGRHRDNEQFF; d_gene: TRBD1; v_gene: TRBV7-9; abundance: .; j_gene: TRBJ2-1
CDR3nt: TGTGCCAGCTCACAGGGGGCGAGCTCCTACGAGCAGTACTTC; CDR3aa: CASSQGASSYEQYF; d_gene: TRBD1; v_gene: TRBV18; abundance: .; j_gene: TRBJ2-7
CDR3nt: TGTGCCAGCAGCCGAGGACAGAATCAGCCCCAGCATTTT; CDR3aa: CASSRGQNQPQHF; d_gene: .; v_gene: TRBV7-9; abundance: .; j_gene: TRBJ1-5
CDR3nt: TGTGCCAGCAGTGACCTAGCGGGAGGTGACAATGAGCAGTTCTTC; CDR3aa: CASSDLAGGDNEQFF; d_gene: TRBD2; v_gene: TRBV6-1; abundance: .; j_gene: TRBJ2-1
CDR3nt: TGTGCCAGCAGCCAAGACAGGGTTGGGCAGTTCTTC; CDR3aa: CASSQDRVGQFF; d_gene: TRBD1; v_gene: TRBV7-9; abundance: once; j_gene: TRBJ2-1
CDR3nt: TGTGCCAGCAGTGATAAGGGGGGGGGAACAGATACGCAGTATTTT; CDR3aa: CASSDKGGGTDTQYF; d_gene: .; v_gene: TRBV2; abundance: .; j_gene: TRBJ2-3
CDR3nt: TGTGCCAGCAGCCGAAGGGAGGGATTGAAGAACACCGGGGAGCTGTTTTTT; CDR3aa: CASSRREGLKNTGELFF; d_gene: TRBD2; v_gene: TRBV7-9; abundance: .; j_gene: TRBJ2-2
CDR3nt: TGTGCCAGCAGTGGGCAGGGGGCTGATTCACCCCTCCACTTT; CDR3aa: CASSGQGADSPLHF; d_gene: TRBD1; v_gene: TRBV2; abundance: few; j_gene: TRBJ1-6
CDR3nt: TGCGCCAGCAGCCAAGTGACAGGGAATGAAAAACTGTTTTTT; CDR3aa: CASSQVTGNEKLFF; d_gene: TRBD1; v_gene: TRBV4-1; abundance: .; j_gene: TRBJ1-4
CDR3nt: TGTGCCAGCAGTGAAGAGACAAAAACCCCCGAGCAGTTCTTC; CDR3aa: CASSEETKTPEQFF; d_gene: .; v_gene: TRBV2; abundance: .; j_gene: TRBJ2-1
CDR3nt: TGTGCCAGTAGTTGGGCGGGCGCCCGAATGGGTAATTCACCCCTCCACTTT; CDR3aa: CASSWAGARMGNSPLHF; d_gene: .; v_gene: TRBV19; abundance: .; j_gene: TRBJ1-6
CDR3nt: TGTGCCAGCAGCTCGGGACAGTTCTATGGCTACACCTTC; CDR3aa: CASSSGQFYGYTF; d_gene: TRBD1; v_gene: TRBV7-9; abundance: .; j_gene: TRBJ1-2